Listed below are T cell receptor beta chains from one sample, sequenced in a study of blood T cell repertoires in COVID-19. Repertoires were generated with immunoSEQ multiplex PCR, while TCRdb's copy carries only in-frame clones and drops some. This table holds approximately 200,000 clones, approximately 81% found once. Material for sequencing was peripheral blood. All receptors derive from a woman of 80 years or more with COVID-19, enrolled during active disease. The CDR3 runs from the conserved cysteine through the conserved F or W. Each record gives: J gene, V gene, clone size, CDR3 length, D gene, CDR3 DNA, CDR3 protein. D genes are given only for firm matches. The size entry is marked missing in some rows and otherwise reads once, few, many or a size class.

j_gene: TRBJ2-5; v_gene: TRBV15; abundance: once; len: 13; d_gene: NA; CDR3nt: TGTGCCACCAGCAGAGATCGGGAGGAGACCCAGTACTTC; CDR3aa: CATSRDREETQYF
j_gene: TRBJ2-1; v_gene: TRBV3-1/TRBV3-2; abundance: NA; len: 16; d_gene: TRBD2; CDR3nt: TGTGCCAGCAGCCTTGGGGCGGGGGGTGATTACAATGAGCAGTTCTTC; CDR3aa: CASSLGAGGDYNEQFF
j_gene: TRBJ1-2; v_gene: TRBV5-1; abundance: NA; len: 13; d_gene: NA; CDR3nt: TGCGCCAGCAGCTTGGGCAACAGCTATGGCTACACCTTC; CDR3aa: CASSLGNSYGYTF
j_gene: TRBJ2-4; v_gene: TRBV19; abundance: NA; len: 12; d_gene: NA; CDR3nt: TGTGCCAGTAGGGAGCGAGGCGGAGTTCAGTACTTC; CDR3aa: CASRERGGVQYF
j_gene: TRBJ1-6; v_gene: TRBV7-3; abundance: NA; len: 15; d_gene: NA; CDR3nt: TGTGCCAGCAGCTTAAGGTCCCGGGGAGTGTCACCCCTCCACTTT; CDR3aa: CASSLRSRGVSPLHF
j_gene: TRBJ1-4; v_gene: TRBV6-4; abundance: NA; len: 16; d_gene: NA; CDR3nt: TGTGCCAGCAGTGACTCGAAAAGCCTTATCCTAGAAAAACTGTTTTTT; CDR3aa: CASSDSKSLILEKLFF
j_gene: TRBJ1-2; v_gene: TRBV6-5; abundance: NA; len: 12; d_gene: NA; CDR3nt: TGTGCCAGCAGTACAGGGCGGTATGGCTACACCTTC; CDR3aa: CASSTGRYGYTF
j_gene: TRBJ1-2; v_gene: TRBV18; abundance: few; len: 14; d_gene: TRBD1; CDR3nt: TGTGCCAGCTCACTGGACAGGGGGCTAGGTGGCTACACCTTC; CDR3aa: CASSLDRGLGGYTF
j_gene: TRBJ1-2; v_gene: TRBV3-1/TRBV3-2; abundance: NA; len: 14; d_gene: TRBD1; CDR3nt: TGTGCCAGCAGCCAGGGACAGGTTGTCTATGGCTACACCTTC; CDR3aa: CASSQGQVVYGYTF
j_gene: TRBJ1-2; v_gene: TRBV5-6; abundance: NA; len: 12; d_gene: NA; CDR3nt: TGTGCCAGCAGCTCGGGGATCTATGGCTACACCTTC; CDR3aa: CASSSGIYGYTF
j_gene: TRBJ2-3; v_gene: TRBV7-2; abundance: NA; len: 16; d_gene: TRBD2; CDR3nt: TGTGCCAGCAGCTTTTCGGGCGGGGGGCGCACAGATACGCAGTATTTT; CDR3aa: CASSFSGGGRTDTQYF
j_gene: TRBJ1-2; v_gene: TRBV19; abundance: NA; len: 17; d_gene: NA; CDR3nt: TGTGCCAGTAAGTCAACTCCGGGACTGAGGTTTGACTATGGCTACACCTTC; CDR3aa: CASKSTPGLRFDYGYTF
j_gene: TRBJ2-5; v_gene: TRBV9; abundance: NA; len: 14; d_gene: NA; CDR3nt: TGTGCCAGCAGTAAGGACGGGGGTGGAGAGACCCAGTACTTC; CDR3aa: CASSKDGGGETQYF
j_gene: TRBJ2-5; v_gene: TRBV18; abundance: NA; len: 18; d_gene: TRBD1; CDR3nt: TGTGCCAGCTCACTCCAAGTTACCGGGACAGGGGGCGGAGAGACCCAGTACTTC; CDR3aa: CASSLQVTGTGGGETQYF
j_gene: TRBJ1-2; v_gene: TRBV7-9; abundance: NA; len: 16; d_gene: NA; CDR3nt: TGTGCCAGCAGCTTCTCGACAGGAACGAGGGGCTATGGCTACACCTTC; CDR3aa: CASSFSTGTRGYGYTF
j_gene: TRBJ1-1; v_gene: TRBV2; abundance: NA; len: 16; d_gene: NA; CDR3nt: TGTGCCAGCAGTGAAGGCGGGGGACAACGCTCCCGGGGAGCTTTCTTT; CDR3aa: CASSEGGGQRSRGAFF
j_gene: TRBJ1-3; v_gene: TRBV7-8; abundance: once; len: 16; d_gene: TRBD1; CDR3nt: TGTGCCAGCGGACTGAGCCAGGGGGCGCGCGGAAACACCATATATTTT; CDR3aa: CASGLSQGARGNTIYF
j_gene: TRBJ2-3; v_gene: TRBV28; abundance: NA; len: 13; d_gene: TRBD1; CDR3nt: TGTGCCAGCAGACGGACAGGGGCAGATACGCAGTATTTT; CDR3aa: CASRRTGADTQYF
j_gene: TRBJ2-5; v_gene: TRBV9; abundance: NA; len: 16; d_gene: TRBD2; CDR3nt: TGTGCCAGCAGCGCCAGGACTAGCGGAAATCAAGAGACCCAGTACTTC; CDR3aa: CASSARTSGNQETQYF
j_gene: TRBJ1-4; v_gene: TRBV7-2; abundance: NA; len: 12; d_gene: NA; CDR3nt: TGTGCCAGCAGCTTAATACGGGAAAAACTGTTTTTT; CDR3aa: CASSLIREKLFF
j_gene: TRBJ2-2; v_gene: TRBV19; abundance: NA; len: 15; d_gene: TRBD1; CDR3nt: TGTGCCAGTAGCGAGGGACAGGCAAGGACCGGGGAGCTGTTTTTT; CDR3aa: CASSEGQARTGELFF
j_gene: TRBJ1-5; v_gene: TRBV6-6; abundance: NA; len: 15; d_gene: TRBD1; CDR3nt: TGTGCCAGCACCAGGACAGGGGATCGAGGGCAGCCCCAGCATTTT; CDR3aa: CASTRTGDRGQPQHF
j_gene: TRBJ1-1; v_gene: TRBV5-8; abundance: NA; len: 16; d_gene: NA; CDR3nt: TGTGCCAGCAGCCTAGACCCCCAAGTGAAGAACACTGAAGCTTTCTTT; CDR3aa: CASSLDPQVKNTEAFF
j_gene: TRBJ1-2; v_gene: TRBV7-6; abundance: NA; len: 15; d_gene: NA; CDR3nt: TGTGCCAGCAGCCCCTGGGATCGGGGACTCTATGGCTACACCTTC; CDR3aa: CASSPWDRGLYGYTF
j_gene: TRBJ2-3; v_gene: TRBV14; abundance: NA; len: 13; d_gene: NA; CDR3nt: TGTGCCAGCAGCCAAGATCTGAGCGATACGCAGTATTTT; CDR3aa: CASSQDLSDTQYF
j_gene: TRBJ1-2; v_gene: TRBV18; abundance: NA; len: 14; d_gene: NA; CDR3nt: TGTGCCAGCTCACCATCCGGACTCGTCTATGGCTACACCTTC; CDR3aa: CASSPSGLVYGYTF
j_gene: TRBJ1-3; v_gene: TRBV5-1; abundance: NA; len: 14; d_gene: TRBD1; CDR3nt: TGCGCCAGTTCCGGACAGGGCGGTGGGGACACCATATATTTT; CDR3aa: CASSGQGGGDTIYF
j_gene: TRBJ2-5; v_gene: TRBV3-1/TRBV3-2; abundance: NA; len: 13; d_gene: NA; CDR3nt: TGTGCCAGCTCCTACAGTGGCCAAGAGACCCAGTACTTC; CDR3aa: CASSYSGQETQYF
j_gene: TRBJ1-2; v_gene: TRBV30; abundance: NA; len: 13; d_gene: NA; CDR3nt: TGTGCCTGGACGACCAGGCAGGGCCATGGCTACACCTTC; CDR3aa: CAWTTRQGHGYTF
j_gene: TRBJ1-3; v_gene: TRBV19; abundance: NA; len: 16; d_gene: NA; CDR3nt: TGTGCCAGTACATTGGGGGGAAGGGGCTCTGGAAACACCATATATTTT; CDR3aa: CASTLGGRGSGNTIYF
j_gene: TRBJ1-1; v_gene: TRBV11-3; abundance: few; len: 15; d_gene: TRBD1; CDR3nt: TGTGCCAGCAGCCAACCAACGAGACAGGGCCTTGAAGCTTTCTTT; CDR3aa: CASSQPTRQGLEAFF
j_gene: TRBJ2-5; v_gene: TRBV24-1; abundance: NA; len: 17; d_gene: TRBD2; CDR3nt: TGTGCCACCAGTGGCCCCGGGACTAGCGGGGGTCAAGAGACCCAGTACTTC; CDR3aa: CATSGPGTSGGQETQYF
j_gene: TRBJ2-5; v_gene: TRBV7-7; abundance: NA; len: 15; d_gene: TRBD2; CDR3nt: TGTGCCAGCAGCTTGGGTAGCGGGGGAAAAGAGACCCAGTACTTC; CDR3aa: CASSLGSGGKETQYF
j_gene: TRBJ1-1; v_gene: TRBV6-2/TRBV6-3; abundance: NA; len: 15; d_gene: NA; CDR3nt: TGTGCCAGCAGCCCGGTGGGGGGGCGGAGCACTGAAGCTTTCTTT; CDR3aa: CASSPVGGRSTEAFF
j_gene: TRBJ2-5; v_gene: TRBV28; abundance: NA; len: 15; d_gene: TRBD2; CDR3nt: TGTGCCAGCAGTTCCTCGGGGGGGCTTCGGGAGACCCAGTACTTC; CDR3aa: CASSSSGGLRETQYF
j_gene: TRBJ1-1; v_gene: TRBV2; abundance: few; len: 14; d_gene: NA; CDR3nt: TGTGCCAGCAGTTATGACAGGTCGGGCACTGAAGCTTTCTTT; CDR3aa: CASSYDRSGTEAFF
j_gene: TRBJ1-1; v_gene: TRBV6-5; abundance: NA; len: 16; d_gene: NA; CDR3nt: TGTGCCAGCAGTTTCTCTCGACGTTCGGGATTGGGTGAAGCTTTCTTT; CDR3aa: CASSFSRRSGLGEAFF
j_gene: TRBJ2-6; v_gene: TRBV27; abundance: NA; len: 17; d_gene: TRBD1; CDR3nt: TGTGCCAGCAGTTTTGGGACAGGTTTCTCTGGGGCCAACGTCCTGACTTTC; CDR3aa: CASSFGTGFSGANVLTF
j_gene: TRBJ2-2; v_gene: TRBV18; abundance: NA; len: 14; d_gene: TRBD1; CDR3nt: TGTGCCAGCTCACTAGACAGGGGCACCGGGGAGCTGTTTTTT; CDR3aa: CASSLDRGTGELFF
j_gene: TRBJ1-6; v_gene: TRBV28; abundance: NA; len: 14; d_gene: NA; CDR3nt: TGTGCCAGCAGTTTGTTGGACAGTAATTCACCCCTCCACTTT; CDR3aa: CASSLLDSNSPLHF
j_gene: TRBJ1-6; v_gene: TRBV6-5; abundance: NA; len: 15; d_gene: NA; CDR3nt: TGTGCCAGCAGCGACAGCAGCCACTATAATTCACCCCTCCACTTT; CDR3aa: CASSDSSHYNSPLHF
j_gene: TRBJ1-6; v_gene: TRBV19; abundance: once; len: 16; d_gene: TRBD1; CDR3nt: TGTGCCAGTAGTGGGGGTGGACAGGGAATTGGTTCACCCCTCCACTTT; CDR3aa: CASSGGGQGIGSPLHF
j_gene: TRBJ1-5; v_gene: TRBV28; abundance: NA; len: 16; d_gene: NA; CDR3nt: TGTGCCAGCAACGTAGGGACTTCAGGCGGGAATCAGCCCCAGCATTTT; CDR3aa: CASNVGTSGGNQPQHF
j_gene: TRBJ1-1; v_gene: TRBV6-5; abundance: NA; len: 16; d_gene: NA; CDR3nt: TGTGCCAGCAGTTATCGTCCAGGTGCCGGGGGCACTGAAGCTTTCTTT; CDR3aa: CASSYRPGAGGTEAFF
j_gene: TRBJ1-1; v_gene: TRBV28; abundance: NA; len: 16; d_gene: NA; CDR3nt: TGTGCCAGCAGTTTAGGCCCCGGGCGGGCGAACACTGAAGCTTTCTTT; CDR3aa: CASSLGPGRANTEAFF
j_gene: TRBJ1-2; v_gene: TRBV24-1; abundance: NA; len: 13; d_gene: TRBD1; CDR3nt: TGTGCCACCAGTGACACTGACAGGGATGGCTACACCTTC; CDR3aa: CATSDTDRDGYTF
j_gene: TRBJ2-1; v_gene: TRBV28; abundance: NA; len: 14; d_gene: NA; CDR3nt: TGTGCCAGCACTCATACAGGGAGAGCCAATGAGCAGTTCTTC; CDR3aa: CASTHTGRANEQFF
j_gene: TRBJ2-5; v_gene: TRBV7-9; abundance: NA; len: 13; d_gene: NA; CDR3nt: TGTGCCAGCAGGAGGGGGTTTGTAGAGACCCAGTACTTC; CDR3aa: CASRRGFVETQYF
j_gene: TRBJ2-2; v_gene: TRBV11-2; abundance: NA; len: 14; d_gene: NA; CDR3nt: TGTGCCAGCAGCAGACAGATGAACACCGGGGAGCTGTTTTTT; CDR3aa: CASSRQMNTGELFF
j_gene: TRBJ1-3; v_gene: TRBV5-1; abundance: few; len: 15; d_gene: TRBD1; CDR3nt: TGCGCCAGCAGCGGGGACAGTGGGGGAGGAAACACCATATATTTT; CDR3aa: CASSGDSGGGNTIYF
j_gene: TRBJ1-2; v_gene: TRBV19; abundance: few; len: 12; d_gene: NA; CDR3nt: TGTGCCAGCCGCAGGGGTGACTATGGCTACACCTTC; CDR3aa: CASRRGDYGYTF
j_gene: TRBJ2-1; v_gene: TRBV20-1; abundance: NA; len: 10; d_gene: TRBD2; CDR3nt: TGCAGTGCTACAGGACTAGGTTGGTTCTTC; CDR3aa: CSATGLGWFF
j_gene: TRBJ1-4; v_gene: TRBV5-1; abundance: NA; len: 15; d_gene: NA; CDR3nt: TGCGCCAGCAGCTTGAGTCCAGGGGATGATGAAAAACTGTTTTTT; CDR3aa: CASSLSPGDDEKLFF
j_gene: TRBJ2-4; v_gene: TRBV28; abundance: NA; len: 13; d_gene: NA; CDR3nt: TGTGCCAGCAGTTCCCGATCGGGGTCGGCCCAGTACTTC; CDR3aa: CASSSRSGSAQYF